This is a list of T cell receptor beta chains from one sample in a study of T cells after yellow fever vaccination. TCRdb called the 5' RACE reads again in MiXCR, with one record for every CDR3 protein. The sample consists of some 300,000 distinct CDR3 sequences, roughly 8% of them appearing once. The sample here was PBMCs, taken 35 to 50 days after the first yellow fever vaccination. The receptors derive from a man between 18 and 29 years old who received the YFV17D yellow fever vaccine. Each CDR3 is given with its conserved first and last residue. Each record gives: V gene, CDR3 protein.

>TRBV4-1
CASSQVGVSNTGELFF
>TRBV20-1
CSAARGGSYNEQFF
>TRBV5-6
CASSVRDTQYF
>TRBV20-1
CSAKRGFGGEEPQHF
>TRBV5-6
CASSLDFPGTQYF
>TRBV5-4
CASALSDSYGYTF
>TRBV7-2
CASSSSAGGSNQPQHF
>TRBV19
CASRPGLANNEQFF
>TRBV7-3
CASSALAGATDTQYF
>TRBV7-2
CASSSATSDSTDTQYF
>TRBV4-1
CASSQQPGADTDTQYF
>TRBV7-2
CASSPRQGRNNSPLHF
>TRBV11-2
CASSFALAPYNEQFF
>TRBV4-3
CASSPGLGVTGELFF
>TRBV4-2
CASSQGTANTDTQYF
>TRBV13
CASSRQITDTQYF
>TRBV20-1
CSASGGEVKLFF
>TRBV18
CASSPVMNTEAFF
>TRBV5-1
CASSTGSGTNTGELFF
>TRBV14
CASSQDRLAGATIQYF
>TRBV7-8
CASSPSVTEAFF
>TRBV10-3
CAIRGTSGGHNEQFF
>TRBV25-1
CASSESTSGGTQYF